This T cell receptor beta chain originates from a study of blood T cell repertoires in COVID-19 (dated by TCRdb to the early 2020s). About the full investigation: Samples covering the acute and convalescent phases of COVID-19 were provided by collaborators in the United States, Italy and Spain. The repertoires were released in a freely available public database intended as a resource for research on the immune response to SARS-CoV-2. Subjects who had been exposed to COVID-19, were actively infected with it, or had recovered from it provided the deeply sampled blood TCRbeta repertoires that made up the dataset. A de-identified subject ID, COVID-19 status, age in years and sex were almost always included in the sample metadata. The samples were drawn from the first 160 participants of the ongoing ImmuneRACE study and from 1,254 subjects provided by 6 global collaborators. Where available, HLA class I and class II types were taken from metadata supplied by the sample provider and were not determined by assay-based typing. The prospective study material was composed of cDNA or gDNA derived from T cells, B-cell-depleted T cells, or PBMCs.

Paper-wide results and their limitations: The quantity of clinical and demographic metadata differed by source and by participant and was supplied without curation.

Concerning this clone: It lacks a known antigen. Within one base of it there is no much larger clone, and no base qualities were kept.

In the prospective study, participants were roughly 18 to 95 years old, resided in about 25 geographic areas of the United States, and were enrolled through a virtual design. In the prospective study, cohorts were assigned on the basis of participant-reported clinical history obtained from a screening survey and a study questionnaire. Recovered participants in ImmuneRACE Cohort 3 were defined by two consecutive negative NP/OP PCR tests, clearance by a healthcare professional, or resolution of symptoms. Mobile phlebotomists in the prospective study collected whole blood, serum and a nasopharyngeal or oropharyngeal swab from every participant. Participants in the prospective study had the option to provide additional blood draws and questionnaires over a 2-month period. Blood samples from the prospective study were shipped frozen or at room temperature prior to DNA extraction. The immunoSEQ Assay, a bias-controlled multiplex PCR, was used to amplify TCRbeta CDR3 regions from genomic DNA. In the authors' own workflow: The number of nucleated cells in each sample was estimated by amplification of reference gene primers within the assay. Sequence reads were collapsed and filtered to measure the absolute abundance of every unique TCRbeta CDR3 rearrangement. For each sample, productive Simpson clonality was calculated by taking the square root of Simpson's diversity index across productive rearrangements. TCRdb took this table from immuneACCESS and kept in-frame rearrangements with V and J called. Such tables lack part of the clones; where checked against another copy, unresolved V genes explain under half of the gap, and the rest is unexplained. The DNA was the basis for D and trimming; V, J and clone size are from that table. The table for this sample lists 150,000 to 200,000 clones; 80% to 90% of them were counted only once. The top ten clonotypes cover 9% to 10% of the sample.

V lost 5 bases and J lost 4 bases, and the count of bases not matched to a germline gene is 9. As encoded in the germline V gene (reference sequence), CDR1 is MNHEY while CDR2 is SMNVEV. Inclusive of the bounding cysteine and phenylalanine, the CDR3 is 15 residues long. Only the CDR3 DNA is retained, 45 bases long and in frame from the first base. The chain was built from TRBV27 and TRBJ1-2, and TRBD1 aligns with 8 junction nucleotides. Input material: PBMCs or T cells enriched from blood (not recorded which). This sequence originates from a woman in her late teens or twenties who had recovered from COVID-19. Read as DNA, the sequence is TGTGCCAGCAGTCCGGAACAGGGGGTCGGCTATGGCTACACCTTC. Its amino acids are CASSPEQGVGYGYTF.